This entry features one T cell receptor (beta chain) sequence. Measured with immunoSEQ multiplex PCR; TCRdb has only the in-frame clones, and not every one. The data contain hundreds of thousands of clones, around 82% of them singletons. This sample stems from a study of blood T cell repertoires in COVID-19. Study-wide context: In each case, the material was cDNA or gDNA derived from T cells, B-cell-depleted T cells, or PBMCs.

V was cut by 5 bases and J by 4 bases, with 12 bases left in between. Germline values: CDR1 MNHEY, CDR2 SMNVEV (reference sequence). The CDR3 covers 14 residues. The genes are TRBV27 and TRBJ1-5; D is uncertain. The TCR originated in a woman aged 40 to 55 with active or convalescent COVID-19. What was sequenced was peripheral blood. In DNA, the CDR3 is TGTGCCAGCAGTGCGAACCGGGGTAATCAGCCCCAGCATTTT. Protein product: CASSANRGNQPQHF.